A selection of T cell receptor beta chains follows, all from one sample in a study of blood T cell repertoires in COVID-19. The method was immunoSEQ multiplex PCR; TCRdb's version includes in-frame clones alone and lacks a portion of them. Here the sample spans 350,000 to 450,000 clones, 70% to 90% being singletons. Sequencing input: PBMCs or T cells enriched from blood (not recorded which). The source of these receptors is a woman aged 18-30 years who had been exposed to COVID-19. CDR3s include the opening cysteine and the closing phenylalanine or tryptophan. A D gene is named only where the DNA matches it firmly. Rows give clone size only sometimes, using once, few, many, or a class for an expanded clone.

.	TRBV23-1	TRBJ1-6	TRBD1	CASSQSRDRVRYNSPLHF	TGCGCCAGCAGTCAATCGCGGGACAGGGTACGGTATAATTCACCCCTCCACTTT
once	TRBV6-5	TRBJ2-5	.	CASVFWGEETQYF	TGTGCCAGCGTCTTCTGGGGGGAAGAGACCCAGTACTTC
.	TRBV5-6	TRBJ2-1	TRBD2	CASGGLAGVNEQFF	TGTGCCTCGGGGGGCCTAGCGGGAGTCAATGAGCAGTTCTTC
.	TRBV4-3	TRBJ2-1	TRBD2	CASSQVTSGQGEQFF	TGCGCCAGCAGCCAAGTGACTAGCGGGCAAGGGGAGCAGTTCTTC
.	TRBV7-2	TRBJ2-7	TRBD2	CASSATSGTVYEQYF	TGTGCCAGCAGCGCGACTAGCGGGACGGTCTACGAGCAGTACTTC
.	TRBV2	TRBJ2-3	TRBD1	CASDREDTQYF	TGTGCCAGCGACAGGGAAGATACGCAGTATTTT
once	TRBV5-1	TRBJ2-5	TRBD2	CASSKDGLARETQYF	TGCGCCAGCAGCAAGGATGGACTAGCACGGGAGACCCAGTACTTC
.	TRBV13	TRBJ1-1	.	CASSLVGGMNTEAFF	TGTGCCAGCAGCTTAGTGGGGGGGATGAACACTGAAGCTTTCTTT
.	TRBV14	TRBJ2-3	.	CASSQEDFGLARWVTDTQYF	TGTGCCAGCAGCCAAGAGGACTTCGGACTGGCCCGATGGGTCACAGATACGCAGTATTTT
.	TRBV2	TRBJ1-4	.	CASRDNNEKLFF	TGTGCCAGCCGGGACAACAATGAAAAACTGTTTTTT
.	TRBV7-9	TRBJ2-3	TRBD1	CASTYLGRTGFTDTQYF	TGTGCCAGCACCTACCTGGGGCGGACAGGCTTCACAGATACGCAGTATTTT
.	TRBV5-4	TRBJ2-3	TRBD2	CASSRAGGYGTQYF	TGTGCCAGCAGTCGAGCGGGGGGATATGGTACGCAGTATTTT
.	TRBV28	TRBJ1-2	TRBD1	CASSFRQGVGYTF	TGTGCCAGCAGTTTTAGACAGGGCGTTGGCTACACCTTC
once	TRBV6-1	TRBJ1-3	.	CASSVGLSDSGNTIYF	TGTGCCAGCAGTGTGGGACTTTCTGACTCTGGAAACACCATATATTTT
.	TRBV6-5	TRBJ2-5	TRBD1	CASSGTGASQETQYF	TGTGCCAGCAGCGGGACAGGGGCCTCCCAAGAGACCCAGTACTTC
.	TRBV19	TRBJ1-5	.	CASTTLGQPFQPQHF	TGTGCCAGTACTACTCTCGGACAGCCTTTTCAGCCCCAGCATTTT
.	TRBV5-1	TRBJ1-5	TRBD1	CASSLRQGDQPQHF	TGCGCCAGCAGCTTGAGGCAGGGGGATCAGCCCCAGCATTTT
.	TRBV19	TRBJ2-2	TRBD1	CASSHRGPNTGELFF	TGTGCCAGTAGCCACAGGGGGCCGAACACCGGGGAGCTGTTTTTT
.	TRBV3-1/TRBV3-2	TRBJ1-2	TRBD1	CASSQGTGRDGYTF	TGTGCCAGCAGCCAGGGGACAGGTCGTGATGGCTACACCTTC
.	TRBV11-2	TRBJ2-7	TRBD2	CATTAGGPSYEQYF	TGTGCCACCACGGCGGGAGGGCCGTCCTACGAGCAGTACTTC
.	TRBV4-1	TRBJ2-7	.	CASSQDFIRGASYEQYF	TGCGCCAGCAGCCAAGATTTCATAAGGGGTGCGTCCTACGAGCAGTACTTC
.	TRBV5-4	TRBJ1-2	.	CASSLSVPADYGYTF	TGTGCCAGCAGCTTGTCTGTCCCGGCGGACTATGGCTACACCTTC
.	TRBV19	TRBJ1-2	.	CASSGNRVTFYGYTF	TGTGCCAGTAGTGGAAACAGGGTTACCTTTTATGGCTACACCTTC
.	TRBV27	TRBJ1-5	.	CASSPGISNQPQHF	TGTGCCAGCAGTCCAGGGATTAGCAATCAGCCCCAGCATTTT
.	TRBV5-1	TRBJ2-2	.	CASSFQANTGELFF	TGCGCCAGCAGCTTTCAGGCAAACACCGGGGAGCTGTTTTTT
.	TRBV28	TRBJ2-7	.	CASRSGTPKGEQYF	TGTGCCAGCAGGTCTGGGACACCAAAGGGCGAGCAGTACTTC
.	TRBV20-1	TRBJ2-1	.	CSARTDNEQFF	TGCAGTGCTAGGACAGACAATGAGCAGTTCTTC
.	TRBV6-2/TRBV6-3	TRBJ1-5	.	CASSPFGGSQPQHF	TGTGCCAGCAGCCCGTTTGGGGGCTCCCAGCCCCAGCATTTT
.	TRBV3-1/TRBV3-2	TRBJ2-3	TRBD2	CASSQGLAGQADTQYF	TGTGCCAGCAGCCAAGGTCTAGCGGGCCAGGCAGATACGCAGTATTTT
.	TRBV24-1	TRBJ2-1	.	CATSDLPSTYNEQFF	TGTGCCACCAGTGATTTGCCTAGTACCTACAATGAGCAGTTCTTC
.	TRBV18	TRBJ2-7	.	CASSPSGSHEQYF	TGTGCCAGCTCACCCTCGGGGTCCCACGAGCAGTACTTC
.	TRBV5-8	TRBJ2-7	TRBD1	CASAVPRTGGNYEQYF	TGTGCCTCAGCTGTCCCAAGGACAGGGGGTAACTACGAGCAGTACTTC
.	TRBV24-1	TRBJ1-2	.	CATSDSYSGGYTF	TGTGCCACCAGTGATTCCTACAGCGGCGGCTACACCTTC
.	TRBV5-5	TRBJ2-1	TRBD2	CASSHLQGLAGVTGNEQFF	TGTGCCAGCAGCCACCTTCAGGGACTAGCGGGCGTTACCGGCAATGAGCAGTTCTTC
once	TRBV7-8	TRBJ2-1	TRBD1	CASSHGTGLYNEQFF	TGTGCCAGCTCCCATGGGACAGGTCTTTACAATGAGCAGTTCTTC
.	TRBV9	TRBJ2-7	TRBD2	CASSVGASGGHEQYF	TGTGCCAGCAGCGTAGGGGCTAGCGGGGGCCACGAGCAGTACTTC
.	TRBV5-6	TRBJ1-5	.	CASSLASGGPAQPQHF	TGTGCCAGCAGCTTGGCATCGGGGGGCCCGGCTCAGCCCCAGCATTTT
.	TRBV5-5	TRBJ2-5	.	CASSLRGAEETQYF	TGTGCCAGCAGCCTCCGAGGAGCAGAAGAGACCCAGTACTTC
.	TRBV18	TRBJ2-1	.	CASSPPGMTYNEQFF	TGTGCCAGCTCACCCCCAGGGATGACCTACAATGAGCAGTTCTTC
.	TRBV27	TRBJ2-3	.	CASSGLQGTDTQYF	TGTGCCAGCAGCGGGCTACAGGGCACAGATACGCAGTATTTT
once	TRBV10-1	TRBJ2-1	.	CASSPSTRPNEQFF	TGCGCCAGCAGTCCTTCTACTAGGCCCAATGAGCAGTTCTTC
.	TRBV28	TRBJ1-4	TRBD1	CASSSSTRDSNEKLFF	TGTGCCAGCAGTTCGTCCACCCGGGACAGTAATGAAAAACTGTTTTTT
.	TRBV19	TRBJ1-4	.	CASSRRTTAATNEKLFF	TGTGCCAGTAGTAGGAGAACAACCGCGGCAACTAATGAAAAACTGTTTTTT
.	TRBV3-1/TRBV3-2	TRBJ1-6	TRBD1	CASSRTGNNSPLHF	TGTGCCAGCAGCCGGACAGGGAATAATTCACCCCTCCACTTT
.	TRBV10-3	TRBJ2-7	TRBD1	CATRGQETYEQYF	TGTGCCACACGCGGACAGGAGACCTACGAGCAGTACTTC
.	TRBV30	TRBJ1-6	.	CAWSRQALTPLHF	TGTGCCTGGAGTCGGCAGGCTCTCACACCCCTCCACTTT
.	TRBV24-1	TRBJ2-3	TRBD2	CATSDRLAGTGDTQYF	TGTGCCACCAGTGACAGACTAGCGGGAACGGGGGATACGCAGTATTTT
.	TRBV28	TRBJ1-6	.	CASRRTRDNSPLHF	TGTGCCAGCAGAAGGACACGAGATAATTCACCCCTCCACTTT
once	TRBV12-3/TRBV12-4	TRBJ1-5	.	CASSLYGVQPQHF	TGTGCCAGCAGTTTATACGGAGTTCAGCCCCAGCATTTT
.	TRBV24-1	TRBJ2-1	.	CATSGGGPGNEQFF	TGTGCCACCAGTGGGGGGGGCCCGGGGAATGAGCAGTTCTTC
.	TRBV11-2	TRBJ2-3	.	CASSLTTQGRDTQYF	TGTGCCAGCAGCTTAACGACCCAGGGTAGAGATACGCAGTATTTT
.	TRBV5-6	TRBJ1-6	TRBD1	CASSLGTGEGSPLHF	TGTGCCAGCAGCTTGGGTACAGGGGAAGGTTCACCCCTCCACTTT
.	TRBV6-5	TRBJ2-7	.	CASSLAESTYEQYF	TGTGCCAGCAGTCTGGCCGAATCCACCTACGAGCAGTACTTC
.	TRBV29-1	TRBJ2-6	TRBD1	CSVTTGGSGANVLTF	TGCAGCGTTACTACAGGGGGATCAGGGGCCAACGTCCTGACTTTC
.	TRBV27	TRBJ1-1	.	CASSATGIPSRAFF	TGTGCCAGCAGTGCTACAGGGATACCCTCAAGGGCTTTCTTT